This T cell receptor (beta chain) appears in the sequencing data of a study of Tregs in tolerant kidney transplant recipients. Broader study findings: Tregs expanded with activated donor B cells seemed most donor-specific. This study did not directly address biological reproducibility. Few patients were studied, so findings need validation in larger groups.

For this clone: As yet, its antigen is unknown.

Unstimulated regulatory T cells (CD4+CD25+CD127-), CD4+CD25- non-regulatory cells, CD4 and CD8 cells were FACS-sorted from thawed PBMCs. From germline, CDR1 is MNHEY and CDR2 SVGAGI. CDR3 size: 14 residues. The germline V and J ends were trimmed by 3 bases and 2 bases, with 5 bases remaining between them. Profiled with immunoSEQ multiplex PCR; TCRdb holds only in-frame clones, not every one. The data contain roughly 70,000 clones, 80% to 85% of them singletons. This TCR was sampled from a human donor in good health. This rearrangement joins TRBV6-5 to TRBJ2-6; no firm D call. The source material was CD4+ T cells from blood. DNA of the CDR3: TGTGCCAGCAGTTATGCGACTGGGGCCAACGTCCTGACTTTC. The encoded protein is CASSYATGANVLTF.